This entry lists 22 T cell receptor beta chains sequenced from one sample in a study of identical twins. TCRdb reprocessed the 5' RACE reads via MiXCR and lists one record per CDR3 protein. Seen here are 150,000 or so distinct CDR3 sequences, around 3.5% observed once, and the top ten hold around 8%. The sample comprised memory T cells sorted from blood. These receptors were obtained from a man aged 18 to 30 in good health.

This clonotype was found many times. This chain joins TRBV20-1 and TRBJ2-5, with a possible D match to TRBD2 (5 bases). The CDR3 is made up of 14 amino acids. Germline assignment: CDR1 DFQATT and CDR2 SNEGSKA (reference sequence). V lost 1 base, J lost 4 bases, and 13 bases lay in between. This CDR3 reads CSARAASRLETQYF. The CDR3 DNA reads as TGCAGTGCTAGAGCGGCTAGCCGCTTAGAGACCCAGTACTTC.

There are many counts of this clonotype. The J gene is TRBJ2-7, the V gene TRBV4-3; the D is unclear. CDR3 size: 13 residues. Germline V gives CDR1 LGHNA, CDR2 YSLEER. The germline V and J ends were trimmed by 2 bases and 3 bases, with 8 bases remaining between them. The CDR3 sequence: CASSQRPGYEQYF. CDR3 DNA sequence: TGCGCCAGCAGCCAAAGACCGGGCTACGAGCAGTACTTC.

At least ten counts were recorded for this clonotype. CDR3: CASERGLNEQFF. The CDR3 bases are TGTGCCAGCGAGAGGGGGCTCAATGAGCAGTTCTTC. This sequence joins TRBV6-1 and TRBJ2-1, with 7 bases lining up with TRBD1. The CDR3 extends over 12 amino acids. With 8 bases clipped from V and 6 bases from J, the junction kept 4 bases outside the gene matches. CDR1 is MNHNS, CDR2 SASEGT, per germline.

This clonotype has a count of ten or more. This chain connects TRBV13 to TRBJ1-5; D is possibly TRBD1 (6 bases). The V gene's germline CDR1 is PRHDT and CDR2 FYEKMQ (reference sequence). Trimming took 3 bases from V and 7 from J, leaving 13 bases between them. This CDR3 contains 14 residues. CDR3 bases: TGTGCCAGCAGCTTCGGCAGGGGTGGCCAGCCCCAGCATTTT. It yields the protein CASSFGRGGQPQHF.

The chain links TRBV7-6 to TRBJ2-1; 9 bases align to TRBD2. Looked up from germline, CDR1 is SGHVS and CDR2 is FNYEAQ. Trimming took 2 bases from V and 5 from J; bases not matched to a gene: 7. The CDR3 sequence is 16 residues long. The CDR3 DNA follows: TGTGCCAGCAGCTTATGGCGGGAGGGCCCTGACAATGAGCAGTTCTTC. Protein sequence: CASSLWREGPDNEQFF.

In its sample, this clonotype was seen a few times. Just one base apart from a much larger clone, this may be a read error. This CDR3 is missing its conserved last phenylalanine or tryptophan, likely due to a read error. The CDR3 loop is CSVGATLNYGYTS. The CDR3 nucleotides are TGCAGCGTTGGGGCAACCCTAAACTATGGCTACACCTCC. This chain uses TRBV29-1 with TRBJ1-2; no clear D gene. CDR3 size: 13 residues. Germline CDR1 SQVTM, CDR2 ANQGSEA. The ends were cut back, 4 bases at V and 2 bases at J, with 11 bases in the middle.

The sample holds many counts of this clonotype. The chain couples TRBV20-1 to TRBJ2-7; D remains unclear. The CDR3 is 12 amino acids. V lost 4 bases, J lost 6 bases, and 13 bases lay in between. Germline V gene sequence: CDR1 DFQATT, CDR2 SNEGSKA (reference sequence). The CDR3 loop reads CSAKAAAVEQYF. The CDR3 region has the DNA TGCAGTGCTAAGGCGGCGGCGGTCGAGCAGTACTTC.

This clonotype was found a few times. The chain joins TRBV29-1 to TRBJ1-2; TRBD1 is a possible D gene (6 bases). The length of the CDR3 is 14 residues. CDR1 and CDR2 (germline): SQVTM, ANQGSEA. V lost 0 bases and J lost 8, with 16 bases in between. This CDR3 is CSVEDPDRGRGYTF. The CDR3 DNA reads TGCAGCGTTGAAGATCCGGACAGAGGACGGGGCTACACCTTC.

This clonotype was picked up many times. V gene TRBV9 combines with J gene TRBJ2-5; the match to TRBD2 covers 7 bases. The CDR3 contains 15 residues. The V gene's germline CDR1 is SGDLS and CDR2 YYNGEE. V trimming: 0 bases; J trimming: 4 bases; junction bases outside the gene matches: 6. The CDR3 bases are TGTGCCAGCAGCGTAGACTCGGGAGGTGGAGAGACCCAGTACTTC. Its protein is CASSVDSGGGETQYF. The variable domain in full, completed from reference TRBV9 and TRBJ2-5, reads DSGVTQTPKHLITATGQRVTLRCSPRSGDLSVYWYQQSLDQGLQFLIQYYNGEERAKGNILERFSAQQFPDLHSELNLSSLELGDSALYFCASSVDSGGGETQYFGPGTRLLVL.

In its sample, this clonotype was seen many times. V gene TRBV20-1 combines with J gene TRBJ2-1; no definite D call. The CDR3 has 16 amino acids. Germline CDR1 and CDR2: DFQATT and SNEGSKA (reference sequence). The ends were cut back, 2 bases at V and 6 bases at J, with 20 bases in the middle. The CDR3 sequence is CSARQIGRAQINEQFF. In nucleotides, the CDR3 is TGCAGTGCTAGACAGATCGGAAGAGCGCAAATCAATGAGCAGTTCTTC.

To note about this clonotype: A read error may explain this, as a much larger clone is one base away. The chain links TRBV6-1 to TRBJ2-1, with TRBD2 identical over 7 bases. This CDR3 spans 14 amino acids. Germline values: CDR1 MNHNS, CDR2 SASEGT. CDR3 amino acids: CATSRAGLYNEQIF. DNA for the CDR3: TGTGCCACCTCCCGAGCGGGGCTTTACAATGAGCAGATCTTC.

In its sample, this clonotype was seen many times. J is TRBJ1-1 and V is TRBV6-6; 7 nucleotides line up with TRBD1. The CDR3 contains 12 residues. Unmatched junction bases numbered 5, after V lost 6 bases and J lost 7 bases. Germline lookup yields CDR1 MNHNY and CDR2 SVGAGI (reference sequence). The CDR3 sequence: CASRGGGVEAFF. The CDR3 DNA reads TGTGCCAGCAGGGGAGGGGGCGTTGAAGCTTTCTTT.

This clonotype was found many times. The rearrangement joins TRBV15 to TRBJ2-1; D might be TRBD2 (5 bases). Germline V gene sequence: CDR1 LNHNV, CDR2 YYDKDF (reference sequence). The CDR3 extends over 15 amino acids. V lost 0 bases, J lost 2 bases, and 8 bases lay in between. Here the CDR3 DNA reads TGTGCCACCAGCAGAGAACCCGGGACCTACAATGAGCAGTTCTTC. Residues: CATSREPGTYNEQFF.

This clonotype was seen ten or more times. This rearrangement joins TRBV6-1 to TRBJ1-5, with D maybe TRBD1 (5 bases). Deletions cut 2 bases from V and 3 bases from J, with 8 bases between. The CDR3 spans 14 residues. CDR1 and CDR2 from the germline V gene are MNHNS and SASEGT. This CDR3 reads CASSEMGVNQPQHF. Written as DNA, the CDR3 is TGTGCCAGCAGTGAAATGGGGGTCAATCAGCCCCAGCATTTT.

The sample holds many counts of this clonotype. The J gene is TRBJ2-3, the V gene TRBV5-1; 10 positions agree with TRBD2. J gave up 5 bases and V 7 bases, and 7 bases lay outside the gene matches. There are 14 residues in the CDR3. CDR1 and CDR2 from the germline V gene are SGHRS and YFSETQ. The CDR3 DNA is TGCGCCAGCGGTCCTAGCGGGAGTGAAGATACGCAGTATTTT. Translated, it gives CASGPSGSEDTQYF.

In this sample, this clonotype turned up many times. V usage is TRBV6-5 and J usage is TRBJ2-3; the D gene could be TRBD1 or TRBD2 (5 bases each). The CDR3 length is 12 residues. V was shortened by 9 bases and J by 4 bases, with 11 bases between the two germline ends. Germline V CDR1 and CDR2: MNHEY, SVGAGI. CDR3 coding DNA: TGTGCCAGTGCCGGGACCGCAGATACGCAGTATTTT. This gives the protein CASAGTADTQYF.

This clonotype has a handful of counts. The chain combines TRBV4-3 with TRBJ2-2; TRBD2 agrees at 7 bases. The CDR3 sequence is 16 residues long. The V gene end was trimmed by 0 bases and the J gene end by 1 base; junction bases not matched to a gene: 2. The germline V gene has CDR1 LGHNA and CDR2 YSLEER. The CDR3 nucleotides read TGCGCCAGCAGCCAAGACCAGCGGGGGAACACCGGGGAGCTGTTTTTT. Amino acids: CASSQDQRGNTGELFF.

As regards this clonotype: An end of the junction differs from the germline gene, which may be a read error. The chain couples TRBV2 to TRBJ2-3; D assignment may be TRBD1 or TRBD2 (5 bases each). Per germline, CDR1 SNHLY and CDR2 FYNNEI. There are 17 residues in the CDR3. The CDR3 sequence is CASSEGEWMLGTDTQYF. CDR3 in DNA: TGTGCCAGCAGCGAAGGGGAGTGGATGCTCGGCACAGATACGCAGTATTTT.

There are many counts of this clonotype. The rearrangement links TRBV6-2 or TRBV6-3 to TRBJ2-1; D may match TRBD1 or TRBD2 (5 bases each). Germline V gives CDR1 MNHEY, CDR2 SVGEGT. The CDR3 is 14 amino acids. Trimming cost V 6 bases and J 7 bases, with 16 bases left between them. The CDR3 DNA sequence: TGTGCCAGCAGGGGCCTGACATGGGGGAATGAGCAGTTCTTC. Protein product: CASRGLTWGNEQFF.

This clonotype was observed many times. The chain couples TRBV12-3 or TRBV12-4 to TRBJ1-5, with D uncertain. The CDR3 runs to 12 residues. V lost 3 bases, J lost 6 bases, and 6 bases lay in between. CDR3 sequence: CASSLRSQPQHF. Written as DNA, the CDR3 is TGTGCCAGCAGTTTGCGGAGTCAGCCCCAGCATTTT.

This clonotype was found many times. The chain is built from TRBV7-8 and TRBJ2-3; TRBD2 matches at 8 bases. V lost 5 bases to trimming and J lost 2 bases; unmatched junction nucleotides: 9. The CDR3 spans 16 residues. CDR1 and CDR2 from the germline V gene are SGHVS and FQNEAQ. The CDR3 nucleotides are TGTGCCAGCAGCCCGACCTTAGCGGGACACACAGATACGCAGTATTTT. Encoded protein: CASSPTLAGHTDTQYF.

This clonotype was seen many times. The gene calls are TRBV11-3 and TRBJ2-1; tentative D call: TRBD2 (6 bases). CDR1 and CDR2 from the germline V gene are SGHNT and YENEEA. V lost 6 bases, J lost 9 bases, and 15 bases lay in between. The CDR3 extends over 13 amino acids. CDR3 protein: CASRMGPSAEQFF. For the CDR3, the DNA is TGTGCCAGCAGGATGGGGCCTAGCGCTGAGCAGTTCTTC. The entire variable domain, with the rest obtained from reference TRBV11-3 and TRBJ2-1, is as follows: EAGVVQSPRYKIIEKKQPVAFWCNPISGHNTLYWYLQNLGQGPELLIRYENEEAVDDSQLPKDRFSAERLKGVDSTLKIQPAELGDSAVYLCASRMGPSAEQFFGPGTRLTVL.